Included here is one T cell receptor beta chain sequence, with context. J gave up 5 bases and V 5 bases, and 16 bases lay outside the gene matches. In germline, CDR1 is MDHEN, CDR2 SYDVKM. The CDR3 has 17 residues. The data were obtained in a study of blood T cell repertoires in COVID-19. Study-wide background: T cells, B-cell-depleted T cells, or PBMCs provided the cDNA or gDNA that served as material.

The repertoire was sequenced with immunoSEQ multiplex PCR; TCRdb's copy has only in-frame clones and lacks some. The sample shows under 400,000 clones, just over 85% of them seen only once. Those who participated ranged in age from roughly 18 to 90 years and resided in about two dozen US areas. The gene calls are TRBV28 and TRBJ2-7, with 9 nucleotides matching TRBD1. The sample comprised PBMCs or T cells enriched from blood (not recorded which). The sequence came from a woman aged 35 to 49 with acute COVID-19. This CDR3 is CASSVIGQGILVHEQYF. For the CDR3, the DNA is TGTGCCAGCAGTGTAATCGGACAGGGGATTTTAGTGCACGAGCAGTACTTC.